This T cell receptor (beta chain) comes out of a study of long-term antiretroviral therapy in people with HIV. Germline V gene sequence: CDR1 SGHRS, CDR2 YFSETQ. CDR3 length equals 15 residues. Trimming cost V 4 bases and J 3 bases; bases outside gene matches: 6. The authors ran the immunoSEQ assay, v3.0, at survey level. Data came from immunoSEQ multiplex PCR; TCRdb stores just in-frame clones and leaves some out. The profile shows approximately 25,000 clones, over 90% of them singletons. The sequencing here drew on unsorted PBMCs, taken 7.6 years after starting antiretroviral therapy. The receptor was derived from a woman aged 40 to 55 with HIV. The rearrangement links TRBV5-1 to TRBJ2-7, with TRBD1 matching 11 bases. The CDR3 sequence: CASSLMGQGVYEQYF. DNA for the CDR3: TGCGCCAGCAGCCTGATGGGACAGGGGGTCTACGAGCAGTACTTC.